The T cell receptor beta chain described here comes from a study of shared clonotypes between healthy human individuals (dated by TCRdb to the early 2020s). The study in broad terms: The cohort included a few men and a couple of women between 18 and 49 years of age. To estimate repertoire size and how much clonotypes are shared between individuals, the study performed deep sequencing of blood TCR repertoires from about five healthy adults. To increase sequencing depth and limit assay-specific biases, different laboratories used diverse techniques to prepare libraries and sequence TCR repertoires. Per donor, leukapheresis produced somewhere between about 0.85 and 8.9 billion PBMCs. Per donor, three plates each were used for CD4 naive and CD4 memory, two for CD8 naive, and one for CD8 memory. What the study reported, not specific to this receptor: Based on pairwise subsampling, the degree of clonotype sharing among donors was expected to be affected by sequencing depth. Only blood was sampled, and tissue TCR repertoires likely differ from those in blood. Incomplete sequencing was indicated by rarefaction of sorted-subset datasets, despite the large sequencing depth. Naive subsets generally had larger estimated clonotype richness than memory subsets. The genetic and exposure-history diversity represented was limited by the small number of donors. About 5% of naive CD4, more than 3% of naive CD8, approximately 2% of memory CD4, and over 0.35% of memory CD8 clonotypes were shared across several donors. Higher generation probabilities were observed for clonotypes shared by all four sorted-subset donors than for non-shared clonotypes.

CD8 naive samples were obtained by positive selection for CCR7 among CD45RO-negative cells, yielding a CD45RA+CCR7+ population from which TemRA cells were excluded. Healthy HIV-negative adults with no recently reported acute infections or vaccinations were included as donors. Every donor was a Caucasian adult residing in Nashville, Tennessee, USA. Blood was collected by leukapheresis, and PBMCs were isolated by Ficoll-Histopaque density gradient centrifugation and then cryopreserved in liquid nitrogen vapor phase. Purity and quantity of every magnetically sorted T cell population were checked by analytical flow cytometry. From each sorted fraction, genomic DNA was isolated and quantified by UV absorbance on a Nanodrop 2000c. Note on this clone: Its target antigen remains unknown. Base-call qualities are not available, and no considerably larger clone is one nucleotide away.

TCR CDR3 regions were amplified from genomic DNA by multiplex PCR using the deep immunoSEQ assay. Extracted genomic DNA from each cell subset was spread evenly across all wells of several immunoSEQ 96-well plates, with each plate serving as a replicate. For sorted subsets, roughly 0.2 ug genomic DNA, equal to about 30,000 T cell genomes, was loaded into each replicate PCR. The purified libraries were quantified using a Qubit 3.0 fluorometer, sized with a Bioanalyzer 2100, and then quantified again using the KAPA Library Quantification kit. Every immunoSEQ 96-well plate was sequenced on a dedicated single-read 150-cycle Illumina NextSeq 550 flow cell. As for the original processing: Because the immunoSEQ output included only junctional sequences and no quality scores, the filtering could not be the same as the filtering used for full-length reads. Sequences were annotated with PyIR, a Python wrapper for IgBLAST v1.9, using IMGT germline references to assign V/J genes and CDR3. Any read was removed if the V/J assignment was weak (E-value above 1e-6), the CDR3 was missing, or the read contained stop codons, out-of-frame junctions, or ambiguous translated residues. V3J clonotypes were defined as sequences sharing the same inferred V gene, J gene, and CDR3 amino acid sequence. The percentage overlap between two repertoires was calculated by dividing the number of shared unique clonotypes by the size of the smaller repertoire. Three approaches were used to assess repertoire richness: RTK rarefaction, the Chao1 estimator, and Recon v2.1 estimates of unobserved clonotypes. Generation probabilities were computed with OLGA for all TCRbeta clonotypes obtained by the gDNA method from several donors. In TCRdb, the immuneACCESS table is reduced to in-frame sequences with V and J assigned. These tables do not hold every clone; where another copy was compared, an unresolved V gene accounts for under half, and the others remain unexplained. Clone size and the V and J calls come from that table; the DNA yielded D and trimming. This sample comprises a few million clones, around 95% of them detected only once. Around 1.8% of the sample rests with the top ten.

This receptor was identified in a man younger than 35 in good health. Some clones in this sample may be carry-over from other donors' samples. Material: naive CD8+ T cells from PBMCs. The cell subset or site label for this specimen denotes: CD45RA+CCR7+.

The DNA sequence follows: TGTGCCAGCAGCGGGGGCGGGATAGCCAAAAACATTCAGTACTTC. This codes for CASSGGGIAKNIQYF. Here the chain combines TRBV9 and TRBJ2-4; TRBD2 is possibly the D segment (6 matching bases). Per the germline V gene, SGDLS is the CDR1 and YYNGEE is the CDR2. The germline ends are 10 bases apart after V is trimmed by 3 bases and J by 0 bases. The CDR3 goes from the cysteine to the phenylalanine over 15 residues. Only the CDR3 part of the read is kept: 45 bases, read in frame from the first base.